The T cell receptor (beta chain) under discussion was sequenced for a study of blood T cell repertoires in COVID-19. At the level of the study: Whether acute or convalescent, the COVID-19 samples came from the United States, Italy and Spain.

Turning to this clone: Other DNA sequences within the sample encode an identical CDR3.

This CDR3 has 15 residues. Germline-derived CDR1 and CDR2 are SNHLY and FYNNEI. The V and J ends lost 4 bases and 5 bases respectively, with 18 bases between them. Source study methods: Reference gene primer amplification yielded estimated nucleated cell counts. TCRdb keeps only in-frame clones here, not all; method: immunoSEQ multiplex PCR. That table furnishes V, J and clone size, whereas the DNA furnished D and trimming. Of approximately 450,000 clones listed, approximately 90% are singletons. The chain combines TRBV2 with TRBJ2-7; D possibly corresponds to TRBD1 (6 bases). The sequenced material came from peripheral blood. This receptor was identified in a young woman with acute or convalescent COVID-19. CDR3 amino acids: CASSGSGRGLDEQYF. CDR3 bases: TGTGCCAGCAGTGGCTCAGGCAGGGGCCTTGACGAGCAGTACTTC.